The TCR beta chain under discussion was sequenced for a study of blood T cell repertoires in COVID-19. Study-level information: Acute and convalescent COVID-19 specimens originated in the United States, Italy and Spain.

The study recruited people aged roughly 18 to 95 years across approximately 24 US areas. What the recovered Cohort 3 donors had was two negative PCRs, clearance, or symptom resolution. Assay used: immunoSEQ multiplex PCR; TCRdb lists only in-frame clones, some missing. Of 150,000 to 200,000 clones in the sample, 86% are singletons; the top ten hold over 7%. V was pared by 1 base and J by 2 bases, with 7 bases between. Germline V lookup: CDR1 SGHKS, CDR2 YYEKEE (reference sequence). The CDR3 has 13 residues. This receptor was identified in a woman in her twenties or thirties who had recovered from COVID-19. Sequenced sample: PBMCs or T cells enriched from blood (not recorded which). The gene calls are TRBV5-5 and TRBJ2-7; D gene uncertain. CDR3 sequence reads: CASSLRLPYEQYF. DNA for the CDR3: TGTGCCAGCAGCTTGAGACTCCCCTACGAGCAGTACTTC.